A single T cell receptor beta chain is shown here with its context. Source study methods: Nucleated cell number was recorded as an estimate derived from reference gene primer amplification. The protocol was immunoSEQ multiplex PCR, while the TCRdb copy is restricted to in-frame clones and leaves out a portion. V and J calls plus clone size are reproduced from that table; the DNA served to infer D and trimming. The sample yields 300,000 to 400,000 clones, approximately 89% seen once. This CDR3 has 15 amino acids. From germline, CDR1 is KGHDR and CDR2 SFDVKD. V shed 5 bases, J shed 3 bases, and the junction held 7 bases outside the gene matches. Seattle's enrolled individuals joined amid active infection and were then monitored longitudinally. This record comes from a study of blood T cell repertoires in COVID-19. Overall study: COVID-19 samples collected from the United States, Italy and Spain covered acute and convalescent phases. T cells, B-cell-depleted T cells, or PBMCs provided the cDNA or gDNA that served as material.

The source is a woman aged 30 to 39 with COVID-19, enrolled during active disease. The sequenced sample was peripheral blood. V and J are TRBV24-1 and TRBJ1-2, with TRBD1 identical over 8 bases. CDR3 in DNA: TGTGCCACCAGTGCCCCCGGACAGGGTTACTATGGCTACACCTTC. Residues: CATSAPGQGYYGYTF.